One and the same sample provided the 16 T cell receptor beta chains below, sequenced in a study of Ad26.COV2.S vaccination and SARS-CoV-2 variants (dated by TCRdb to the early 2020s). Receptor amplification or capture employed the immunoSEQ multiplex PCR assay. TCRdb provides this immuneACCESS table in a form limited to in-frame rearrangements. Some clones are lacking; in checked studies, under half of them reflect an unresolved V gene, and why the rest are absent is not known. The sample table shows about 410,000 clones, and approximately 89% are seen once. The top ten hold under 2% of the sample. The sample's treatment or condition label is to be understood as: about 20 received Ad26.COV2.S at low or high dose, single or two shots; about 5 received placebo; per-sample allocation not given. For vaccine and placebo recipients, repertoires were sequenced using samples collected on day 63 after the first injection.

The sample consisted of peripheral blood, taken in a trial of Ad26.COV2.S vaccine versus placebo. The receptor source for this set is a person between 18 and 60 years old who received the Ad26.COV2.S COVID-19 vaccine or a placebo.

The chain's CDR3 is CASSQRQGGDEQFF. The CDR3 DNA follows: TGTGCCAGCAGCCAACGACAGGGAGGTGATGAGCAGTTCTTC. The genes are TRBV4-2 and TRBJ2-1; D may be TRBD1 (7 bases). This CDR3 region has 14 residues. Trimming took off 2 bases at V and 8 bases at J, with 13 bases between the two ends. Germline CDR1 reads LGHNA; CDR2 reads YNFKEQ.

The table lists this clone with a count of one. The rearrangement uses TRBV5-4 and TRBJ2-1, with 9 bases that match TRBD2. CDR1 is SGHNT and CDR2 is YYREEE in the germline V gene (reference sequence). Trimming removed 0 bases from V and 7 bases from J; junction bases left unmatched: 8. The CDR3 totals 16 residues. The CDR3 sequence is CASSLGASGALNEQFF. CDR3 DNA: TGTGCCAGCAGCTTGGGGGCTAGCGGGGCCTTGAATGAGCAGTTCTTC.

Only one count was recorded for this clone. The missing conserved phenylalanine or tryptophan at the end of this CDR3 makes a read error likely. The limits of the CDR3 on the DNA are not certain, so only TCRdb's listed CDR3 is given. This CDR3 is CASSRTTNP. The gene calls are TRBV21-1 and TRBJ1-2. TRBV21-1 is described as a pseudogene. The CDR3 has 9 amino acids, counting both end residues.

This clone has a single count. This sequence joins TRBV30 and TRBJ1-1; possible D gene TRBD1, 6 bases. The V gene's germline CDR1 is GTSNPN and CDR2 SVGIG (reference sequence). With 3 bases removed from V and 2 bases from J, the gap between germline ends came to 10 bases. This CDR3 is 13 amino acids long. The CDR3 reads CAWRVGANTEAFF. The CDR3 DNA follows: TGTGCCTGGAGGGTGGGGGCAAACACTGAAGCTTTCTTT.

The chain joins TRBV24-1 to TRBJ2-2; TRBD2 might be the D (6 bases). The CDR3 extends over 19 amino acids. Germline CDR1 and CDR2: KGHDR and SFDVKD. Between the trimmed V and J ends, which lost 0 bases and 4 bases, there was a span of 20 bases. The CDR3 sequence is CATSDLRTGHLGGTGELFF. For the CDR3, the DNA is TGTGCCACCAGTGATTTGCGTACCGGACACCTGGGGGGCACCGGGGAGCTGTTTTTT.

The chain employs TRBV9 and TRBJ2-3; TRBD2 is a possible D gene (9 bases). CDR1 and CDR2 from the germline V gene are SGDLS and YYNGEE. Trimming left V 3 bases short and J 5 bases short, with 19 bases between. The CDR3 has 16 residues. The CDR3 DNA is TGTGCCAGCAGCGCTACAGGGGGACTAGCTGGAGATACGCAGTATTTT. Protein: CASSATGGLAGDTQYF.

This chain uses TRBV4-3 with TRBJ2-7, with 8 nucleotides matching TRBD2. The CDR3 runs 15 residues. The J segment lost 4 bases and the V segment lost 1 base, leaving 6 bases of the junction unmatched. Germline V gives CDR1 LGHNA, CDR2 YSLEER. This CDR3 reads CASSQGIAGSYEQYF. The CDR3 coding sequence is TGCGCCAGCAGCCAAGGCATAGCGGGATCGTACGAGCAGTACTTC.

This clone was seen once. V is TRBV11-2 and J is TRBJ1-4, with 8 bases that match TRBD1. The CDR3 runs to 14 residues. V shed 6 bases, J shed 8 bases, and the junction held 8 bases outside the gene matches. Germline CDR1 and CDR2: SGHAT and FQNNGV. The CDR3 region has the DNA TGTGCCAGCAGTTCTGGACAGGGAGGAGAAAAACTGTTTTTT. As protein: CASSSGQGGEKLFF.

This chain uses TRBV29-1 with TRBJ1-1, with D maybe TRBD1 (5 bases). Germline CDR1 reads SQVTM; CDR2 reads ANQGSEA. The CDR3 sequence is 13 residues long. The ends were cut back, 3 bases at V and 4 bases at J, with 12 bases in the middle. CDR3 in DNA: TGCAGCGTTGATGGGGGGGTGAGCACTGAAGCTTTCTTT. It codes for CSVDGGVSTEAFF.

This chain joins TRBV9 and TRBJ2-1; D not certain. The ends were cut back, 0 bases at V and 4 bases at J, with 11 bases in the middle. This CDR3 has 15 amino acids. From germline, CDR1 is SGDLS and CDR2 YYNGEE. CDR3 residues: CASSVGVGSYNEQFF. Here the CDR3 DNA reads TGTGCCAGCAGCGTAGGGGTCGGGTCGTACAATGAGCAGTTCTTC.

The chain is built from TRBV24-1 and TRBJ1-2; no clear D. V lost 4 bases to trimming and J lost 8 bases, with 13 bases between them. Germline V CDR1 and CDR2: KGHDR, SFDVKD. The CDR3 spans 13 residues. The CDR3 reads CATSDAGRAGYTF. The CDR3 DNA follows: TGTGCCACCAGTGACGCGGGGAGGGCGGGCTACACCTTC.

CDR3: CASSLAGDRSQPQHF. The CDR3 nucleotides read TGTGCCAGCAGCTTGGCGGGAGACAGGTCTCAGCCCCAGCATTTT. This chain joins TRBV5-4 and TRBJ1-5, with TRBD1 as a possible D gene (6 bases). There are 15 residues in the CDR3. V dropped 0 bases and J dropped 6 bases, with 13 bases sitting between them. CDR1 is SGHNT, CDR2 YYREEE, per germline (reference sequence).

The chain is built from TRBV7-3 and TRBJ2-3, with unresolved D. Germline CDR1 SGHTA, CDR2 FQGTGA. V gave up 1 base and J gave up 6 bases, with 8 bases separating them. CDR3 length: 13 amino acids. DNA of the CDR3: TGTGCCAGCAGCTTAAGTTGGTTGGATACGCAGTATTTT. It specifies CASSLSWLDTQYF.

The CDR3 DNA follows: TGTGCCAGCAGTGAAGCGCAAGGGGACAGCTTTTACGAGCAGTACTTC. It codes for CASSEAQGDSFYEQYF. The chain couples TRBV6-1 to TRBJ2-7, with 7 bases fitting TRBD1. The length of the CDR3 is 16 residues. With 0 bases clipped from V and 4 bases from J, the junction kept 9 bases outside the gene matches. Germline loops: CDR1 MNHNS, CDR2 SASEGT.

The J gene is TRBJ2-3, the V gene TRBV5-1, with 13 bases that match TRBD2. This CDR3 spans 17 amino acids. With 3 bases clipped from V and 6 bases from J, the junction kept 10 bases outside the gene matches. Germline V gene sequence: CDR1 SGHRS, CDR2 YFSETQ. The CDR3 nucleotides are TGCGCCAGCAGCTCGCACGGACTAGCGGGAGATGTTGATACGCAGTATTTT. Amino acids: CASSSHGLAGDVDTQYF.

V gene TRBV7-2 combines with J gene TRBJ2-7; D gene uncertain. The V gene lost 5 bases and the J gene lost 0 bases, with 2 bases spanning the gap. Germline CDR1 reads SGHTA; CDR2 reads FQGNSA. The CDR3 covers 11 residues. The CDR3 protein is CASSNSYEQYF. CDR3 nucleotide sequence: TGTGCCAGCAGCAACTCCTACGAGCAGTACTTC. The full variable domain, its missing parts supplied by reference TRBV7-2 and TRBJ2-7, is GAGVSQSPSNKVTEKGKDVELRCDPISGHTALYWYRQSLGQGLEFLIYFQGNSAPDKSGLPSDRFSAERTGGSVSTLTIQRTQQEDSAVYLCASSNSYEQYFGPGTRLTVT.